Below, one T cell receptor beta chain is given with its context. As yet, its antigen is unknown. The same CDR3 also results from other DNA sequences found in this sample. Germline CDR1 reads SEHNR; CDR2 reads FQNEAQ (reference sequence). The J segment lost 2 bases and the V segment lost 5 bases, leaving 5 bases of the junction unmatched. This CDR3 comprises 15 residues. These data originate in a study of cytomegalovirus exposure and HLA in healthy donors. PCR employed 60 Vbeta and 13 Jbeta primers. Using immunoSEQ multiplex PCR, the repertoire was profiled, and TCRdb retains in-frame clones only, with some absent. The table lists around 110,000 clones, around 72% of them singletons. The study, taken as a whole, reports: Presence/absence analyses supposed approximately even sequencing depth among donors. The dataset shows that most TCR sequences were rare, while some public TCRs occurred in many donors. Fewer N-insertions than the roughly 600-donor mean were reportedly shown by an Asian-associated ancestry cluster in a later analysis.

The receptor was isolated from a middle-aged woman in good health and CMV-seropositive. The rearrangement uses TRBV7-9 and TRBJ2-1; 8 positions agree with TRBD2. Sequenced material: PBMCs. The CDR3 reads CASSPPGGPYNEQFF. Here the CDR3 DNA reads TGTGCCAGCAGCCCTCCGGGGGGGCCCTACAATGAGCAGTTCTTC.